The source of this T cell receptor beta chain is a study of CD8 T cells in Susac syndrome. In the study overall: Within the sequenced group of Susac syndrome patients, more than 5 showed active disease and roughly eight were in remission.

When the RNA was reverse transcribed, random hexamers were used with an input of about 0.5 to 1 ug. Across 54 Vbeta and 13 Jbeta, TCR beta CDR3 was amplified with immunoSEQ multiplex PCR. TCRdb passed the immunoSEQ multiplex PCR reads through MiXCR, listing each CDR3 protein once. The sample lists over 130,000 distinct CDR3 sequences, around 93% occurring once. The authors sequenced TCR beta from blood CD8+ and CD4+ T cells. The CDR3 consists of 13 residues. Trimming took off 1 base at V and 7 bases at J, with 10 bases between the two ends. In germline, CDR1 is LGHDT, CDR2 YNNKEL (reference sequence).

The chain combines TRBV3-1 with TRBJ1-1; D unresolved. The TCR originated in a human donor with Susac syndrome. The specimen sequenced was CD4+ T cells from PBMCs. The CDR3 spells CASSQGALIEAFF. CDR3 in DNA: TGTGCCAGCAGCCAAGGGGCCCTGATTGAAGCTTTCTTT.